What follows are 9 T cell receptor beta chains derived from one specimen sequenced in a study of cytomegalovirus exposure and HLA in healthy donors. Use of 60 Vbeta and 13 Jbeta primers characterized the PCR. Libraries were prepared by immunoSEQ multiplex PCR; TCRdb keeps only in-frame clonotypes and omits some of them. The table has around 100,000 clones, roughly 85% seen once. Material for sequencing was PBMCs. The receptors shown here come from a woman aged 35 to 49 in good health and CMV-seronegative.

Of note for this clone: At one end, the junction sequence differs from germline, possibly due to a read error. The CDR3 DNA reads as TGTGCCAGCAGTCCTCGGACAGGGCCCCCGAACTTC. It specifies CASSPRTGPPNF. The V gene is TRBV27, the J gene TRBJ2-5; TRBD1 aligns across 8 bases. The CDR3 is 12 residues long. Germline CDR1 MNHEY, CDR2 SMNVEV (reference sequence).

CDR3 sequence: CASSLGEGSRETQYF. CDR3 sequence (DNA): TGTGCCAGCAGCTTAGGTGAGGGATCGAGGGAGACCCAGTACTTC. J is TRBJ2-5 and V is TRBV11-2, with a possible D match to TRBD2 (5 bases). The V gene's germline CDR1 is SGHAT and CDR2 FQNNGV. This CDR3 has 15 residues. V was clipped by 1 base and J by 5 bases, with 14 bases between them.

This rearrangement joins TRBV18 to TRBJ2-2, with a possible D match to TRBD2 (7 bases). Looked up from germline, CDR1 is KGHSH and CDR2 is LQKENI. Trimming removed 6 bases at V and 2 bases at J, with 16 bases between. The CDR3 runs 16 residues. DNA of the CDR3: TGTGCCAGCTCCCGCTCGGGGGGCGCAAACACCGGGGAGCTGTTTTTT. Amino acid sequence: CASSRSGGANTGELFF.

The chain links TRBV19 to TRBJ2-2, with 10 bases matching TRBD2. The CDR3 loop spans 16 amino acids. With 4 bases clipped from V and 1 base from J, the junction kept 3 bases outside the gene matches. The germline V gene encodes CDR1 LNHDA and CDR2 SQIVND (reference sequence). The CDR3 region has the DNA TGTGCCAGTAGTAAAAGGACTAGCGGGAACACCGGGGAGCTGTTTTTT. Amino acids: CASSKRTSGNTGELFF.

Only one count was recorded for this clone. The V gene is TRBV9, the J gene TRBJ2-2; 13 bases are shared with TRBD2. The CDR3 is 19 residues long. V was pared by 0 bases and J by 6 bases, with 11 bases of the junction left unmatched. Germline V lookup: CDR1 SGDLS, CDR2 YYNGEE. The CDR3: CASSVVGLAGRTGAGELFF. The CDR3 DNA sequence: TGTGCCAGCAGCGTAGTGGGACTAGCGGGACGCACCGGGGCCGGGGAGCTGTTTTTT.

DNA for the CDR3: TGTGCCAGCAGCCGACGTGGGGATAGGGGCGAGCAGTACTTC. Translation gives CASSRRGDRGEQYF. This chain connects TRBV7-8 to TRBJ2-7, with a possible D match to TRBD1 (5 bases). Germline values: CDR1 SGHVS, CDR2 FQNEAQ. V lost 5 bases to trimming and J lost 6 bases, with 17 bases between them. This CDR3 spans 14 amino acids.

CDR3 loop: CASTPEGVQPQHF. The CDR3 nucleotides read TGTGCCAGCACCCCAGAGGGGGTCCAGCCCCAGCATTTT. V and J are TRBV28 and TRBJ1-5; perhaps TRBD1 as D (6 bases). The CDR3 loop spans 13 amino acids. Germline V gives CDR1 MDHEN, CDR2 SYDVKM. The V end lost 7 bases, the J end lost 7 bases, and 14 bases lay between the germline ends. Together with reference TRBV28 and TRBJ1-5, the CDR3 gives the full variable domain: DVKVTQSSRYLVKRTGEKVFLECVQDMDHENMFWYRQDPGLGLRLIYFSYDVKMKEKGDIPEGYSVSREKKERFSLILESASTNQTSMYLCASTPEGVQPQHFGDGTRLSIL.

The genes are TRBV7-2 and TRBJ2-3; 12 bases fit TRBD2. Trimming at V came to 7 bases and at J to 5 bases, leaving 10 bases not matched to a gene. CDR1 SGHTA and CDR2 FQGNSA come from the germline V gene. The CDR3 contains 16 residues. The CDR3 DNA sequence: TGTGCCAGCACCCCCTCTAGCGGGGGGGCAATAGATACGCAGTATTTT. It is translated as CASTPSSGGAIDTQYF.

The V call is TRBV27, the J call TRBJ2-1, with 15 bases fitting TRBD2. Germline CDR1 reads MNHEY; CDR2 reads SMNVEV (reference sequence). V dropped 5 bases and J dropped 2; count of bases not matched to a gene: 4. The CDR3 runs 17 residues. CDR3 sequence (DNA): TGTGCCAGCAGTCCGCGGACTAGCGGGAGGGCCTACAATGAGCAGTTCTTC. Translating gives CASSPRTSGRAYNEQFF.